The 14 T cell receptor beta chains below were found in one sample sequenced in a study of cytomegalovirus exposure and HLA in healthy donors. PCR primers comprised 60 Vbeta and 13 Jbeta primers. Profiling relied on immunoSEQ multiplex PCR, and the TCRdb table lists in-frame clones only, not all of them. The table records tens of thousands of clones, 40% to 45% of them present only once. The sample was PBMCs. Source of these receptors: a woman aged 45-59 years in good health and CMV-seronegative.

V and J are TRBV5-8 and TRBJ2-7, with a possible D match to TRBD1 (6 bases). Germline V gene data show CDR1 as SGHTS and CDR2 as YDEGEE. Deletions cut 0 bases from V and 5 bases from J, with 12 bases between. The length of the CDR3 is 14 residues. In DNA form, the CDR3 reads TGTGCCAGCAGCTTGGAGGCAGGGGTCGACGAGCAGTACTTC. This gives the protein CASSLEAGVDEQYF.

The table lists this clone with a few counts. This chain joins TRBV28 and TRBJ2-5; possibly TRBD2 for D (7 bases). V shed 4 bases and J shed 5 bases, with 17 bases lying between them. Looked up from germline, CDR1 is MDHEN and CDR2 is SYDVKM. The CDR3 runs to 15 residues. CDR3 residues: CASSSPLGGGETQYF. CDR3 nucleotides: TGTGCCAGCAGTTCACCTTTGGGGGGGGGCGAGACCCAGTACTTC.

The rearrangement links TRBV6-1 to TRBJ1-2; the D gene is possibly TRBD1 (5 bases). This CDR3 is 14 amino acids long. Deletions cut 0 bases from V and 8 bases from J, with 13 bases between. The V gene's germline CDR1 is MNHNS and CDR2 SASEGT. The CDR3, as DNA: TGTGCCAGCAGTGAAGCGGAGGGGTTCCGGGGCTACACCTTC. Translation gives CASSEAEGFRGYTF.

The chain combines TRBV7-8 with TRBJ2-7, with 10 bases fitting TRBD2. CDR1 SGHVS and CDR2 FQNEAQ come from the germline V gene. The CDR3 is made up of 16 amino acids. V dropped 5 bases and J dropped 3; count of bases not matched to a gene: 10. The CDR3 region is CASSLYRLAGGYEQYF. Written as DNA, the CDR3 is TGTGCCAGCAGCCTCTACCGGTTAGCGGGAGGCTACGAGCAGTACTTC.

This sequence joins TRBV19 and TRBJ1-1, with 7 bases lining up with TRBD1. The CDR3 loop spans 14 amino acids. V lost 4 bases and J lost 0; bases outside the gene matches: 2. Germline V CDR1 and CDR2: LNHDA, SQIVND (reference sequence). The CDR3 coding sequence is TGTGCCAGTAGTAGAACAGGGGTGAACACTGAAGCTTTCTTT. Translation gives CASSRTGVNTEAFF.

V and J are TRBV11-2 and TRBJ2-2; 10 bases align to TRBD2. Germline assignment: CDR1 SGHAT and CDR2 FQNNGV. The trim removed 5 bases at V and 4 bases at J, leaving 13 bases unmatched. The length of the CDR3 is 18 residues. The CDR3 region has the DNA TGTGCCAGCAGCCCCCGAGGTAGCGGGGGGCAGAGCACCGGGGAGCTGTTTTTT. It encodes CASSPRGSGGQSTGELFF. The variable domain in full, with the rest retrieved from reference TRBV11-2 and TRBJ2-2, is EAGVAQSPRYKIIEKRQSVAFWCNPISGHATLYWYQQILGQGPKLLIQFQNNGVVDDSQLPKDRFSAERLKGVDSTLKIQPAKLEDSAVYLCASSPRGSGGQSTGELFFGEGSRLTVL.

This rearrangement joins TRBV28 to TRBJ1-1, with TRBD1 as a possible D gene (6 bases). Per the germline V gene, CDR1 is MDHEN and CDR2 is SYDVKM. V was pared by 3 bases and J by 6 bases, with 26 bases between. This CDR3 spans 18 amino acids. CDR3 region: CASSLVGRGARGGAEAFF. The CDR3 region has the DNA TGTGCCAGCAGTTTGGTCGGGCGGGGGGCGAGGGGGGGGGCTGAAGCTTTCTTT.

This rearrangement joins TRBV7-8 to TRBJ1-4, with a possible D match to TRBD1 (6 bases). Germline CDR1 reads SGHVS; CDR2 reads FQNEAQ. The CDR3 loop spans 15 amino acids. Between the trimmed V and J ends, which lost 4 bases and 8 bases, there was a span of 17 bases. CDR3 nucleotides: TGTGCCAGCAGCTCCACAGGGTTTTTAATAGAAAAACTGTTTTTT. This gives the protein CASSSTGFLIEKLFF.

V and J are TRBV10-1 and TRBJ2-4; 7 bases map to TRBD2. The CDR3 totals 15 residues. Trimming at V came to 6 bases and at J to 4 bases, leaving 9 bases not matched to a gene. Germline lookup yields CDR1 WNHNN and CDR2 SYGVQD (reference sequence). CDR3 in DNA: TGCGCCAGCAGAATCTATACTAGCGAGAAAAACATTCAGTACTTC. It codes for CASRIYTSEKNIQYF.

This chain connects TRBV6-1 to TRBJ1-1; possibly TRBD1 for D (6 bases). Trimming pared 3 bases from V and 5 bases from J, leaving 13 bases between. The CDR3 totals 14 residues. Germline CDR1 and CDR2: MNHNS and SASEGT. CDR3 nucleotides: TGTGCCAGCAGTGAGATACAGGGTTCGACTGAAGCTTTCTTT. The encoded protein is CASSEIQGSTEAFF.

V is TRBV10-3 and J is TRBJ2-2; D is uncertain. Germline-derived CDR1 and CDR2 are ENHRY and SYGVKD. The CDR3 is 15 amino acids. Trimming pared 7 bases from V and 4 bases from J, leaving 16 bases between. CDR3 in DNA: TGTGCCATCAAAGAAGGCCAGGTGGGCACCGGGGAGCTGTTTTTT. Amino acid sequence: CAIKEGQVGTGELFF.

The rearrangement links TRBV29-1 to TRBJ1-2; a weak D match, TRBD1 (5 bases). The CDR3 length is 12 residues. The germline CDR1 and CDR2 sequences are SQVTM and ANQGSEA. Trimming shortened V by 1 base and J by 5 bases, and 8 bases separated the two germline ends. The CDR3 is CSVEVGGYGYTF. The CDR3 DNA reads TGCAGCGTTGAAGTCGGGGGGTATGGCTACACCTTC.

The chain links TRBV6-4 to TRBJ1-2; 7 bases match TRBD1. The germline V gene encodes CDR1 MRHNA and CDR2 SNTAGT. V dropped 0 bases and J dropped 3; count of bases not matched to a gene: 4. The CDR3 contains 15 residues. CDR3 residues: CASSDSGQGDYGYTF. For the CDR3, the DNA is TGTGCCAGCAGTGACTCGGGCCAGGGGGACTATGGCTACACCTTC.

The V and J genes are TRBV5-4 and TRBJ2-5; D is unresolved. Germline V CDR1 and CDR2: SGHNT, YYREEE (reference sequence). This CDR3 comprises 14 residues. V lost 4 bases, J lost 1 base, and 11 bases lay in between. The DNA of the CDR3 is TGTGCCAGCAGCCCCGAAGCGTTCCAAGAGACCCAGTACTTC. The encoded protein is CASSPEAFQETQYF.